The 8 T cell receptor beta chains given below trace back to one sample, sequenced in a study of blood T cell repertoires in COVID-19. Measured with immunoSEQ multiplex PCR; TCRdb has only the in-frame clones, and not every one. The sample has hundreds of thousands of clones; about 91% are singletons. The sample was PBMCs or T cells enriched from blood (not recorded which). Every receptor here comes from a woman aged 40-49 years who had recovered from COVID-19.

The genes are TRBV7-8 and TRBJ1-1; TRBD1 is a possible D gene (6 bases). The CDR3 sequence is 14 residues long. With 1 base removed from V and 6 bases from J, the gap between germline ends came to 12 bases. CDR1 SGHVS and CDR2 FQNEAQ come from the germline V gene. CDR3 region: CASSLEGGSSEAFF. CDR3 DNA: TGTGCCAGCAGCTTAGAAGGGGGAAGTTCTGAAGCTTTCTTT.

The chain is built from TRBV11-2 and TRBJ2-7; a weak D match, TRBD1 (5 bases). Trimming pared 0 bases from V and 3 bases from J, leaving 15 bases between. This CDR3 is 16 amino acids long. Germline lookup yields CDR1 SGHAT and CDR2 FQNNGV. CDR3 protein: CASSLDQGPYSYEQYF. For the CDR3, the DNA is TGTGCCAGCAGCTTAGATCAGGGCCCTTATAGCTACGAGCAGTACTTC.

The rearrangement joins TRBV15 to TRBJ1-4; the match to TRBD1 covers 8 bases. The trim removed 8 bases at V and 7 bases at J, leaving 6 bases unmatched. CDR3 size: 13 residues. Germline assignment: CDR1 LNHNV and CDR2 YYDKDF (reference sequence). CDR3 nucleotides: TGTGCCACCTCAGGGGGCATTGGTGAAAAACTGTTTTTT. It encodes CATSGGIGEKLFF.

The chain employs TRBV7-9 and TRBJ2-7; 9 positions agree with TRBD1. The J segment lost 6 bases and the V segment lost 2 bases, leaving 5 bases of the junction unmatched. The germline V gene encodes CDR1 SEHNR and CDR2 FQNEAQ (reference sequence). The CDR3 runs to 14 residues. The CDR3 loop is CASSLRQGVGEQYF. Here the CDR3 DNA reads TGTGCCAGCAGCTTAAGACAGGGGGTGGGCGAGCAGTACTTC.

This chain uses TRBV29-1 with TRBJ2-7, with 7 nucleotides matching TRBD1. The CDR3 contains 12 residues. From germline, CDR1 is SQVTM and CDR2 ANQGSEA. The junction had 4 bases not matched to a gene; V was cut back by 7 bases and J by 1 base. The CDR3: CSGRQGSYEQYF. The CDR3 DNA reads as TGCAGCGGACGACAGGGATCCTACGAGCAGTACTTC.

The rearrangement uses TRBV24-1 and TRBJ2-1, with 9 bases matching TRBD1. Trimming at V came to 3 bases and at J to 3 bases, leaving 11 bases not matched to a gene. The CDR3 is 18 residues long. Germline V gene lookup returns CDR1 KGHDR and CDR2 SFDVKD. The chain's CDR3 is CATSDPPGQGRVYNEQFF. The CDR3 coding sequence is TGTGCCACCAGTGATCCACCGGGACAGGGTAGGGTCTACAATGAGCAGTTCTTC.

The chain links TRBV7-9 to TRBJ1-4, with TRBD1 identical over 8 bases. Germline CDR1 reads SEHNR; CDR2 reads FQNEAQ (reference sequence). The length of the CDR3 is 15 residues. J was trimmed by 3 bases and V by 5 bases; bases with no gene match: 5. CDR3 DNA: TGTGCCAGCAGCCAGACAGGGGCGGCTAATGAAAAACTGTTTTTT. It specifies CASSQTGAANEKLFF.

The DNA of the CDR3 is TGCGCCAGCAGCTTGGGGAACGGGGGTATCACCGGGGAGCTGTTTTTT. It codes for CASSLGNGGITGELFF. The chain has TRBV5-1 and TRBJ2-2, with D maybe TRBD2 (6 bases). The germline V gene encodes CDR1 SGHRS and CDR2 YFSETQ. Trimming took off 0 bases at V and 4 bases at J, with 13 bases between the two ends. CDR3 length: 16 residues.